Listed below are T cell receptor beta chains from one sample, sequenced in a study of a mutant IDH1 vaccine in newly diagnosed glioma. Assay used: immunoSEQ multiplex PCR; TCRdb lists only in-frame clones, some missing. The table shows some 30,000 clones, with roughly 79% occurring only once. No antigens are known for them. The sample in question was PBMCs, obtained from a glioma patient whose treatment included an IDH1 peptide vaccine. Every receptor here comes from a woman aged 30 to 39 with glioma. Some clones in this sample may be carry-over from other donors' samples. Both conserved end residues are part of each CDR3. The D gene is left open where the match is weak. Rows may omit the clone size; those that give it use once, few, many or a size class.

>TRBV6-1|TRBJ2-1|-|-
CASSSSRNEQFF
TGTGCCAGCAGTTCCTCGAGGAATGAGCAGTTCTTC
>TRBV27|TRBJ2-2|-|-
CASSFSGELFF
TGTGCCAGCAGTTTCTCCGGGGAGCTGTTTTTT
>TRBV18|TRBJ1-1|-|-
CASSPPPPRGLGDTEAFF
TGTGCCAGCTCACCCCCGCCGCCCAGGGGACTGGGGGACACTGAAGCTTTCTTT
>TRBV4-2|TRBJ1-1|-|-
CASSQGGGVTEAFF
TGTGCCAGCAGCCAAGGAGGAGGGGTTACTGAAGCTTTCTTT
>TRBV11-2|TRBJ2-2|-|-
CASSSGLRQTTGELFF
TGTGCCAGCAGCTCCGGACTCCGCCAAACCACCGGGGAGCTGTTTTTT
>TRBV27|TRBJ1-2|-|TRBD1
CASSSAGGGGYTF
TGTGCCAGCAGTTCCGCAGGGGGCGGCGGCTACACCTTC
>TRBV6-1|TRBJ1-1|-|-
CASSHTVDTEAFF
TGTGCCAGCAGCCACACAGTTGACACTGAAGCTTTCTTT
>TRBV19|TRBJ1-1|few|-
CASTLGDTEAFF
TGTGCCAGTACCCTAGGGGACACTGAAGCTTTCTTT
>TRBV5-5|TRBJ1-3|few|-
CASSLEGGSGNTIYF
TGTGCCAGCAGCTTGGAGGGGGGATCTGGAAACACCATATATTTT
>TRBV20-1|TRBJ2-3|-|-
CSAPGDTQYF
TGCAGCGCTCCTGGAGATACGCAGTATTTT
>TRBV7-9|TRBJ1-2|medium-sized|TRBD1
CASSPEDRERYGYTF
TGTGCCAGCAGCCCCGAGGACAGGGAGCGCTATGGCTACACCTTC
>TRBV6-6|TRBJ2-4|-|TRBD1
CASTRQGQHNF
TGTGCCAGCACCCGGCAGGGACAGCACAACTTC
>TRBV2|TRBJ2-3|-|TRBD1
CASSEDRGGTDTQYF
TGTGCCAGCAGTGAGGACAGGGGAGGGACAGATACGCAGTATTTT
>TRBV10-3|TRBJ2-5|-|-
CAIGAIQETQYF
TGTGCCATCGGGGCTATCCAAGAGACCCAGTACTTC
>TRBV30|TRBJ1-1|-|-
CAWSSSTEAFF
TGTGCCTGGAGTTCGAGCACTGAAGCTTTCTTT
>TRBV7-9|TRBJ2-7|-|-
CASSQDSRSHEQYF
TGTGCCAGCAGCCAGGACTCCCGCTCGCACGAGCAGTACTTC
>TRBV4-1|TRBJ1-5|-|-
CASSREHREDQPQHF
TGCGCCAGCAGCCGAGAGCACAGGGAGGATCAGCCCCAGCATTTT
>TRBV4-1|TRBJ1-1|few|TRBD1
CASSQVGQWKAFF
TGCGCCAGCAGCCAAGTGGGACAGTGGAAAGCTTTCTTT
>TRBV30|TRBJ1-4|-|-
CAWSVRTSDEKLFF
TGTGCCTGGAGTGTACGCACATCCGATGAAAAACTGTTTTTT
>TRBV21-1|TRBJ2-7|-|-
CASSPRASYEQYF
TGTGCCAGCAGCCCCCGGGCCTCCTACGAGCAGTACTTC
>TRBV7-9|TRBJ1-5|-|TRBD1
CASSYSGGGQPQHF
TGTGCCAGCAGCTATTCAGGGGGGGGGCAGCCCCAGCATTTT
>TRBV18|TRBJ1-2|-|-
CASSPTIGGLRQELYGYTF
TGTGCCAGCTCACCGACGATTGGTGGGCTTCGGCAGGAACTTTATGGCTACACCTTC
>TRBV7-2|TRBJ2-7|-|-
CASSALYEQYF
TGTGCCAGCAGCGCCCTTTACGAGCAGTACTTC
>TRBV10-2|TRBJ2-7|-|TRBD1
CASKLQGGDEQYF
TGCGCCAGCAAGTTACAGGGGGGCGACGAGCAGTACTTC
>TRBV18|TRBJ2-5|-|TRBD2
CASSPRRLAGAETQYF
TGTGCCAGCTCACCACGGAGACTAGCGGGAGCGGAGACCCAGTACTTC
>TRBV9|TRBJ2-5|-|-
CASSGRRSLETQYF
TGTGCCAGCAGCGGCCGAAGGAGTCTCGAGACCCAGTACTTC
>TRBV10-3|TRBJ2-2|-|TRBD2
CAISEGGRNTGELFF
TGTGCCATCAGTGAAGGCGGGAGGAACACCGGGGAGCTGTTTTTT
>TRBV2|TRBJ2-2|-|-
CASSVGYTGELFF
TGTGCCAGCAGTGTAGGTTACACCGGGGAGCTGTTTTTT
>TRBV2|TRBJ1-2|once|TRBD1
CASRQGTGGYTF
TGTGCCAGCCGACAGGGGACCGGTGGCTACACCTTC
>TRBV6-5|TRBJ1-2|-|-
CASSYSQVHGYTF
TGTGCCAGCAGTTACTCCCAGGTCCATGGCTACACCTTC
>TRBV6-1|TRBJ1-1|-|-
CASRGLGMNTEAFF
TGTGCCAGCAGGGGGCTGGGAATGAACACTGAAGCTTTCTTT
>TRBV2|TRBJ1-4|-|-
CASSEAEDLTTNEKLFF
TGTGCCAGCAGTGAAGCCGAGGACTTGACAACTAATGAAAAACTGTTTTTT
>TRBV11-3|TRBJ2-7|-|-
CASSLGGGAYEQCF
TGTGCCAGCAGCTTAGGCGGCGGAGCGTACGAGCAGTGCTTC
>TRBV11-2|TRBJ2-2|once|-
CASSFRHGELFF
TGTGCCAGCAGCTTCAGGCACGGGGAGCTGTTTTTT
>TRBV9|TRBJ2-1|-|-
CASSPGPPRENEQFF
TGTGCCAGCAGCCCGGGACCTCCTAGGGAAAATGAGCAGTTCTTC
>TRBV4-1|TRBJ1-1|-|-
CASSQETQQRGTEAFF
TGCGCCAGCAGCCAAGAAACGCAACAACGGGGGACTGAAGCTTTCTTT
>TRBV6-1|TRBJ2-3|-|-
CATGGLGDTQYF
TGTGCCACGGGGGGCCTGGGGGATACGCAGTATTTT
>TRBV6-1|TRBJ2-1|-|-
CASHQGRQRNEQFF
TGTGCCAGCCATCAGGGGAGACAGCGAAATGAGCAGTTCTTC
>TRBV7-8|TRBJ2-7|-|-
CASSLSDSDYEQYF
TGTGCCAGCAGCTTAAGTGATAGCGACTACGAGCAGTACTTC
>TRBV7-2|TRBJ2-7|-|TRBD2
CASSWSGSQYEQYF
TGTGCCAGCAGCTGGAGCGGGAGCCAATACGAGCAGTACTTC
>TRBV6-1|TRBJ2-1|-|-
CASTTGSYNEQFF
TGTGCCAGCACGACAGGTTCCTACAATGAGCAGTTCTTC
>TRBV25-1|TRBJ2-3|-|TRBD2
CASSMASGRGTFTDTQYF
TGTGCCAGCAGTATGGCCAGCGGGAGAGGTACGTTCACAGATACGCAGTATTTT
>TRBV5-8|TRBJ2-1|-|TRBD1
CASSRGTDPLSYNEQFF
TGTGCCAGCAGCAGGGGGACAGACCCCCTCTCCTACAATGAGCAGTTCTTC
>TRBV4-1|TRBJ2-1|medium-sized|TRBD2
CASGEREGFKEQFF
TGCGCCAGCGGTGAGCGGGAGGGATTTAAGGAGCAGTTCTTC
>TRBV19|TRBJ2-7|once|-
CASSAGLGASYEQYF
TGTGCCAGTAGTGCGGGACTGGGGGCCTCGTACGAGCAGTACTTC
>TRBV5-4|TRBJ2-4|-|TRBD1
CASSYGQGKNIQYF
TGTGCCAGCAGCTACGGACAGGGCAAAAACATTCAGTACTTC
>TRBV5-4|TRBJ2-7|-|TRBD2
CASSPGLAGGLGEQYF
TGTGCCAGCAGCCCCGGACTAGCGGGTGGTTTGGGCGAGCAGTACTTC
>TRBV19|TRBJ2-2|-|-
CATRQGAGELFF
TGTGCCACTCGCCAGGGCGCCGGGGAGCTGTTTTTT
>TRBV30|TRBJ1-5|-|-
CAWRPGAGGNQPQHF
TGTGCCTGGAGACCCGGGGCGGGGGGCAATCAGCCCCAGCATTTT
>TRBV6-6|TRBJ2-1|-|-
CASRPSMSEQFF
TGTGCCAGCAGGCCCTCTATGTCTGAGCAGTTCTTC
>TRBV5-5|TRBJ2-5|once|TRBD2
CASSSPTAGGGYRQETQYF
TGTGCCAGCAGCTCCCCGACGGCGGGCGGGGGGTATAGGCAAGAGACCCAGTACTTC
>TRBV6-6|TRBJ1-1|-|-
CASSYPPGMPAGAFF
TGTGCCAGCAGTTACCCCCCCGGGATGCCGGCGGGAGCTTTCTTT
>TRBV27|TRBJ1-3|once|TRBD1
CASSLRTGRDGNTIYF
TGTGCCAGCAGTCTCCGGACAGGGAGGGATGGAAACACCATATATTTT
>TRBV11-2|TRBJ2-3|-|TRBD2
CASSKQTGTRTQYF
TGTGCCAGCAGCAAGCAAACGGGGACTAGAACGCAGTATTTT
>TRBV10-3|TRBJ2-2|-|-
CAISDRGDTGELFF
TGTGCCATCAGTGACAGGGGGGACACCGGGGAGCTGTTTTTT
>TRBV5-1|TRBJ1-1|once|-
CASSLSQGNTEAFF
TGCGCCAGCAGCTTGTCTCAGGGTAACACTGAAGCTTTCTTT
>TRBV25-1|TRBJ1-2|-|-
CASSVAAGIGYTF
TGTGCCAGCAGTGTCGCGGCAGGAATTGGCTACACCTTC